This entry lists 26 T cell receptor beta chains sequenced from one sample in a study of T cell changes during pregnancy in multiple sclerosis (dated by TCRdb to between 2018 and 2021). Libraries were made using the immunoSEQ multiplex PCR assay. What TCRdb holds here is the immuneACCESS table cut down to in-frame rearrangements. Part of the clones is not present; checked against another copy, under half of the missing clones reflect an unresolved V gene, and the others are unexplained. Recorded for this sample are 85,000 to 90,000 clones; 94% of them occurred a single time. About 1.7% of the sample is taken by the ten largest. The specimen was peripheral blood, collected after pregnancy. Source of these receptors: a female donor in good health, enrolled as a control in a pregnancy study.

This clone occurred once. V usage is TRBV5-5 and J usage is TRBJ2-7, with D tentatively TRBD2 (6 bases). The CDR3 extends over 16 amino acids. Germline V gene lookup returns CDR1 SGHKS and CDR2 YYEKEE (reference sequence). Trimming removed 1 base at V and 4 bases at J, with 18 bases between. The CDR3 is CASSLSSARGLYEQYF. The CDR3 DNA reads as TGTGCCAGCAGCTTGTCTAGCGCCCGTGGGTTATACGAGCAGTACTTC.

The rearrangement links TRBV5-1 to TRBJ2-3; 9 nucleotides align to TRBD2. The CDR3 sequence is 15 residues long. CDR1 and CDR2 from the germline V gene are SGHRS and YFSETQ. V was pared by 0 bases and J by 4 bases, with 3 bases of the junction left unmatched. The CDR3 protein is CASSLAAGGPDTQYF. CDR3 nucleotides: TGCGCCAGCAGCTTGGCCGCGGGAGGGCCAGATACGCAGTATTTT. The whole variable domain, filled in from reference TRBV5-1 and TRBJ2-3, reads KAGVTQTPRYLIKTRGQQVTLSCSPISGHRSVSWYQQTPGQGLQFLFEYFSETQRNKGNFPGRFSGRQFSNSRSEMNVSTLELGDSALYLCASSLAAGGPDTQYFGPGTRLTVL.

V is TRBV19 and J is TRBJ1-1; D gene uncertain. The ends were cut back, 1 base at V and 0 bases at J, with 12 bases in the middle. This CDR3 has 16 amino acids. Germline CDR1 is LNHDA and CDR2 is SQIVND (reference sequence). The CDR3 DNA reads TGTGCCAGTAGTATAGGGGTCTGGGCAATGAACACTGAAGCTTTCTTT. Translating it yields CASSIGVWAMNTEAFF.

The chain has TRBV5-6 and TRBJ1-5; D gene uncertain. The CDR3 is made up of 14 amino acids. Trimming removed 4 bases from V and 7 bases from J, with 15 bases in between. Germline loops: CDR1 SGHDT, CDR2 YYEEEE. CDR3 nucleotides: TGTGCCAGCAGCCGGGTCTTTCCAAAGCAGCCCCAGCATTTT. It encodes CASSRVFPKQPQHF.

V gene TRBV5-3 combines with J gene TRBJ2-7; TRBD1 agrees at 8 bases. TRBV5-3 falls under the ORF class, with uncertain function. Germline trimming cut 1 base from V and 1 base from J; bases unmatched to any gene: 10. This CDR3 comprises 17 residues. This CDR3 is CARSLYGRGLCSYEQYF. The CDR3 coding sequence is TGTGCCAGAAGCTTGTATGGCAGGGGGCTCTGTTCCTACGAGCAGTACTTC.

The V gene is TRBV21-1, the J gene TRBJ1-1; the listed D gene, TRBD1, was not tested against the DNA. TRBV21-1 corresponds to a pseudogene. This CDR3 comprises 15 residues. Written as DNA, the CDR3 is TGTGCCAGCAGCATCGGGACAGACATGAACACTGAAGCTTTCTTT. It encodes CASSIGTDMNTEAFF.

This chain connects TRBV25-1 to TRBJ2-1, with 7 bases lining up with TRBD2. The V gene's germline CDR1 is MGHDK and CDR2 SYGVNS. The J segment lost 2 bases and the V segment lost 3 bases, leaving 7 bases of the junction unmatched. This CDR3 has 16 amino acids. Here the CDR3 reads CASSEGSGTTYNEQFF. In DNA, the CDR3 is TGTGCCAGCAGTGAGGGTTCGGGGACTACCTACAATGAGCAGTTCTTC.

The rearrangement links TRBV15 to TRBJ1-2; TRBD1 aligns across 7 bases. The CDR3 is made up of 15 amino acids. The germline V gene encodes CDR1 LNHNV and CDR2 YYDKDF (reference sequence). Unmatched junction bases numbered 9, after V lost 2 bases and J lost 6 bases. CDR3 protein: CATSRPTPTGHGYTF. The CDR3 DNA sequence: TGTGCCACCAGCAGACCGACACCGACAGGGCATGGCTACACCTTC.

This chain connects TRBV28 to TRBJ2-5; possibly TRBD1 for D (6 bases). Germline lookup yields CDR1 MDHEN and CDR2 SYDVKM. Trimming removed 8 bases at V and 5 bases at J, with 24 bases between. There are 16 residues in the CDR3. CDR3 in DNA: TGTGCCAGCCTTCCTCCCGGACAGCGGTCTCTGGAGACCCAGTACTTC. It encodes CASLPPGQRSLETQYF.

V is TRBV14 and J is TRBJ2-1, with TRBD2 matching over 15 bases. CDR1 and CDR2 from the germline V gene are SGHDN and FVKESK. Losses at the gene ends were 4 bases for V and 12 bases for J; bases not matched to a gene: 10. The CDR3 covers 16 residues. CDR3: CASSRPWTSGRAAQFF. In nucleotides, the CDR3 is TGTGCCAGCAGCCGTCCTTGGACTAGCGGGAGGGCCGCGCAGTTCTTC. The full variable domain, completed using reference TRBV14 and TRBJ2-1, is EAGVTQFPSHSVIEKGQTVTLRCDPISGHDNLYWYRRVMGKEIKFLLHFVKESKQDESGMPNNRFLAERTGGTYSTLKVQPAELEDSGVYFCASSRPWTSGRAAQFFGPGTRLTVL.

The chain joins TRBV2 to TRBJ2-7, with TRBD1 matching 9 bases. The V and J ends lost 7 bases and 0 bases, in that order; junction bases with no gene match: 4. Germline assignment: CDR1 SNHLY and CDR2 FYNNEI. This CDR3 is 14 amino acids long. This CDR3 reads CASIRTGDSYEQYF. The CDR3 DNA reads as TGTGCCAGCATTAGGACAGGGGACTCCTACGAGCAGTACTTC.

The chain couples TRBV7-9 to TRBJ2-7; D is perhaps TRBD2 (6 bases). Germline V gene sequence: CDR1 SEHNR, CDR2 FQNEAQ (reference sequence). The V and J ends lost 4 bases and 4 bases respectively, with 8 bases between them. This CDR3 is built from 12 residues. As DNA, the CDR3 is TGTGCCAGCAGCTCGACTAGTTACGAGCAGTACTTC. Translation gives CASSSTSYEQYF.

The chain recombines TRBV19 with TRBJ2-3, with a possible D match to TRBD1 (5 bases). CDR3 length: 14 amino acids. Germline assignment: CDR1 LNHDA and CDR2 SQIVND (reference sequence). V lost 4 bases, J lost 1 base, and 9 bases lay in between. The CDR3 sequence is CASSSLGGTDTQYF. The CDR3 DNA reads TGTGCCAGTAGTAGCCTAGGGGGCACAGATACGCAGTATTTT.

The chain employs TRBV19 and TRBJ2-7; 10 bases agree with TRBD1. The CDR3 length is 15 residues. V trimming: 3 bases; J trimming: 4 bases; junction bases outside the gene matches: 6. The germline V gene has CDR1 LNHDA and CDR2 SQIVND (reference sequence). In nucleotides, the CDR3 is TGTGCCAGTAGTATCGAGACAGGGGGCGGGTACGAGCAGTACTTC. Its translation is CASSIETGGGYEQYF.

The chain is built from TRBV30 and TRBJ1-5; a possible D gene is TRBD1 (5 bases). Per the germline V gene, CDR1 is GTSNPN and CDR2 is SVGIG (reference sequence). CDR3 size: 19 residues. Trimming pared 2 bases from V and 0 bases from J, leaving 23 bases between. For the CDR3, the DNA is TGTGCCTGGAGTCCCTTCGGAGGGGCCGCAATTTATAGCAATCAGCCCCAGCATTTT. Translated: CAWSPFGGAAIYSNQPQHF.

Only a few counts were recorded for this clone. The chain employs TRBV14 and TRBJ1-3; the D gene is possibly TRBD1 (5 bases). With 3 bases removed from V and 3 bases from J, the gap between germline ends came to 9 bases. This CDR3 region has 14 residues. CDR1 SGHDN and CDR2 FVKESK come from the germline V gene. The CDR3 DNA is TGTGCCAGCAGCCACGGGGGAATTGGAAACACCATATATTTT. Its protein is CASSHGGIGNTIYF.

The chain uses TRBV28 and TRBJ1-1, with D possibly TRBD1 on 6 matching bases. V gave up 6 bases and J gave up 3 bases, with 20 bases separating them. The germline CDR1 and CDR2 sequences are MDHEN and SYDVKM. The CDR3 has 16 residues. CDR3 sequence (DNA): TGTGCCAGCAGGACGGCCGGGGGGCGTATGGACACTGAAGCTTTCTTT. Its protein is CASRTAGGRMDTEAFF.

The chain joins TRBV7-9 to TRBJ2-1, with TRBD2 matching 9 bases. The V segment lost 0 bases and the J segment 2 bases; nucleotides outside the gene matches: 2. Germline V CDR1 and CDR2: SEHNR, FQNEAQ (reference sequence). This CDR3 spans 16 amino acids. For the CDR3, the DNA is TGTGCCAGCAGCTTAGCCCTAGCGGGGACCTACAATGAGCAGTTCTTC. It is translated as CASSLALAGTYNEQFF.

The chain links TRBV6-5 to TRBJ2-7, with TRBD2 matching 7 bases. Germline CDR1 MNHEY, CDR2 SVGAGI. The CDR3 runs 13 residues. The V gene end was trimmed by 7 bases and the J gene end by 3 bases; junction bases not matched to a gene: 6. CDR3 nucleotide sequence: TGTGCCAGCACCCCCGCGGGGGACTACGAGCAGTACTTC. Protein product: CASTPAGDYEQYF.

V and J are TRBV9 and TRBJ2-5; 10 bases line up with TRBD2. Germline CDR1 SGDLS, CDR2 YYNGEE. V gave up 3 bases and J gave up 4 bases; unmatched junction bases: 9. The CDR3 is made up of 16 amino acids. The CDR3: CASSEGAASGRETQYF. The CDR3 DNA follows: TGTGCCAGCAGCGAGGGGGCGGCTAGCGGGAGAGAGACCCAGTACTTC.

The chain has TRBV2 and TRBJ2-3; 7 nucleotides line up with TRBD1. This CDR3 has 14 amino acids. The V segment lost 9 bases and the J segment 4 bases; nucleotides outside the gene matches: 10. Germline-derived CDR1 and CDR2 are SNHLY and FYNNEI. CDR3: CASTTGPGSDTQYF. In DNA form, the CDR3 reads TGTGCCAGTACGACAGGGCCGGGTTCAGATACGCAGTATTTT.

J is TRBJ2-1 and V is TRBV5-6; no clear D gene. This CDR3 spans 13 amino acids. Germline V gives CDR1 SGHDT, CDR2 YYEEEE. V was cut by 0 bases and J by 6 bases, with 7 bases left in between. For the CDR3, the DNA is TGTGCCAGCAGCTTGGCCAACGGCAATGAGCAGTTCTTC. It translates to CASSLANGNEQFF.

The chain employs TRBV28 and TRBJ2-7; TRBD1 agrees at 9 bases. CDR1 and CDR2 (germline): MDHEN, SYDVKM. V shed 4 bases, J shed 0 bases, and the junction held 13 bases outside the gene matches. This CDR3 comprises 18 residues. The CDR3 bases are TGTGCCAGCAGTTCTCCTCGGACAGGGGAAATCTTCTCCTACGAGCAGTACTTC. Translation gives CASSSPRTGEIFSYEQYF.

V gene TRBV5-4 combines with J gene TRBJ2-7; 12 bases line up with TRBD2. Germline V lookup: CDR1 SGHNT, CDR2 YYREEE (reference sequence). The CDR3 is 14 amino acids. With V trimmed by 5 bases and J by 6 bases, 6 bases remained unmatched. This CDR3 is CASRTSGSRREQYF. In DNA, the CDR3 is TGTGCCAGCAGGACTAGCGGGAGCCGCCGCGAGCAGTACTTC. Full variable domain (missing parts from reference TRBV5-4 and TRBJ2-7): ETGVTQSPTHLIKTRGQQVTLRCSSQSGHNTVSWYQQALGQGPQFIFQYYREEENGRGNFPPRFSGLQFPNYSSELNVNALELDDSALYLCASRTSGSRREQYFGPGTRLTVT.

J is TRBJ1-5 and V is TRBV5-1; possible D gene TRBD1, 5 bases. There are 16 residues in the CDR3. Germline V gives CDR1 SGHRS, CDR2 YFSETQ. The V end was cut by 0 bases, the J end by 0 bases, with 10 bases between. The CDR3 nucleotides are TGCGCCAGCAGCTTGGAGCCAGGGATTAGCAATCAGCCCCAGCATTTT. Amino acids: CASSLEPGISNQPQHF.

The chain carries TRBV7-2 and TRBJ2-1; no firm D call. The CDR3 totals 13 residues. V gave up 2 bases and J gave up 4 bases, with 6 bases separating them. Germline loops: CDR1 SGHTA, CDR2 FQGNSA. The CDR3, as DNA: TGTGCCAGCAGCTTACACATTTACAATGAGCAGTTCTTC. Encoded protein: CASSLHIYNEQFF.